This TCR beta chain was identified in a study of blood T cell repertoires in COVID-19 (dated by TCRdb to 2019 to 2021). Regarding the study in general: Collaborator samples came from the United States, Italy and Spain and covered acute and convalescent phases of COVID-19. The material from the prospective study consisted of cDNA or gDNA derived from T cells, B-cell-depleted T cells, or PBMCs. Subjects who had been exposed to COVID-19, were actively infected with it, or had recovered from it provided the deeply sampled blood TCRbeta repertoires that made up the dataset. The repertoires were released in a freely available public database meant as a resource for research on the immune response to SARS-CoV-2. The samples were drawn from the first 160 participants of the ongoing ImmuneRACE study and from over 950 subjects provided by 6 global collaborators. A de-identified subject ID, COVID-19 status, age in years and sex were almost always included in the sample metadata. Where HLA class I and class II types were available, the types were taken from metadata supplied by the sample provider, not from assay-based typing. General conclusions and limits of the study: How much clinical and demographic metadata was included differed by source and by participant, and the metadata was provided uncurated.

The CDR3 holds 14 amino acids from the cysteine to the phenylalanine. Only the CDR3 DNA stays, 42 bases, in frame from base 1. CDR1 and CDR2, looked up from the germline V gene, are KGHSH and LQKENI. V and J lose 6 bases and 3 bases, and a span of 12 bases separates them. On this clone: What antigen it recognizes has not been identified. Base qualities are not recorded, but no much larger clone differs from it by a single base.

In the prospective study, participants were roughly 18 to 89 years old, resided in about two dozen geographic areas of the United States, and were enrolled through a virtual design. In the prospective study, cohorts were assigned on the basis of participant-reported clinical history obtained from a screening survey and a study questionnaire. For ImmuneRACE Cohort 3, a participant was defined as recovered based on two consecutive negative NP/OP PCR tests, clearance by a healthcare professional, or resolution of symptoms. In the prospective study, mobile phlebotomists collected whole blood, serum and a nasopharyngeal or oropharyngeal swab from each participant. Participants in the prospective study had the option to provide additional blood draws and questionnaires over a roughly 2-month period. Before DNA extraction, blood samples from the prospective study were shipped at room temperature or frozen.

The immunoSEQ Assay, a bias-controlled multiplex PCR, was used to amplify TCRbeta CDR3 regions from genomic DNA. As for how the authors treated the data: Within the assay, amplification of reference gene primers was used to estimate how many nucleated cells each sample contained. To quantify the absolute abundance of each unique TCRbeta CDR3 rearrangement, sequence reads were collapsed and filtered. Productive Simpson clonality was computed per sample as the square root of Simpson's diversity index over productive rearrangements. The clones in this table, taken by TCRdb from immuneACCESS, are in-frame only. Not every clone is retained; where verified, under half of the shortfall comes from an unresolved V gene, and the cause of the rest is unknown. V, J and clone size are taken as reported in that table, and D and trimming were inferred from the DNA itself. Recorded for this sample are approximately 100,000 clones; approximately 86% of them occurred a single time. The ten most abundant clones make up 2% to 3% of the sample.

The sample was PBMCs or T cells enriched from blood (not recorded which). The receptor was derived from a woman in her forties or fifties who had recovered from COVID-19. The V and J genes are TRBV18 and TRBJ1-5; no D gene call is confident. The bases read TGTGCCAGCTCCCTAGGTACTTTCAATCAGCCCCAGCATTTT. Its protein reads: CASSLGTFNQPQHF.